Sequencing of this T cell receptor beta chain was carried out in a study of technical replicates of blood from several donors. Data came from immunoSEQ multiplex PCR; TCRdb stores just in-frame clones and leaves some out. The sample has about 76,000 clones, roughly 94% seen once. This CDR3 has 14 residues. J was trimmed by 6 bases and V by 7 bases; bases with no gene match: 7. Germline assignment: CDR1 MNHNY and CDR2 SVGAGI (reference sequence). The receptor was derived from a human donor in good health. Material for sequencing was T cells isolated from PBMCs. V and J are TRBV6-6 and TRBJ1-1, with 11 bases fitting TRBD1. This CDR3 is CASISPGQGAEAFF. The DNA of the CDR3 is TGTGCCAGCATCTCGCCGGGACAGGGGGCTGAAGCTTTCTTT.